This T cell receptor beta chain derives from a study of CD8 T cells in Susac syndrome. For the study at large: Intravenous immunoglobulin alone or corticosteroids were being given to patients with Susac syndrome at blood draw, unless they were therapy-naive.

A note on this clonotype: The antigen is undetermined.

An amount of RNA that ranged from about 0.45 to 1 ug was reverse transcribed with random hexamers. The immunoSEQ assay covered 54 Vbeta and 13 Jbeta segments for CDR3. MiXCR, applied by TCRdb to the immunoSEQ multiplex PCR reads, yields one record per CDR3 protein. The sample carries 200,000 to 250,000 distinct CDR3 sequences, about 94% recorded once. V dropped 3 bases and J dropped 4; count of bases not matched to a gene: 6. Germline-derived CDR1 and CDR2 are LGHNA and YSLEER. The CDR3 loop spans 18 amino acids. Study-level findings and limits: Clonal expansion was missing from Susac syndrome CD4+ T cell repertoires.

Sequencing of TCR beta was performed on blood CD8+ T cells and on blood CD4+ T cells. Source material: CD4+ T cells from PBMCs. The chain links TRBV4-3 to TRBJ2-6, with 13 nucleotides matching TRBD2. This TCR was recovered from a human donor with Susac syndrome. The CDR3 region is CASSHHTSGGEGANVLTF. The CDR3 DNA follows: TGCGCCAGCAGCCACCACACTAGCGGGGGGGAAGGGGCCAACGTCCTGACTTTC.